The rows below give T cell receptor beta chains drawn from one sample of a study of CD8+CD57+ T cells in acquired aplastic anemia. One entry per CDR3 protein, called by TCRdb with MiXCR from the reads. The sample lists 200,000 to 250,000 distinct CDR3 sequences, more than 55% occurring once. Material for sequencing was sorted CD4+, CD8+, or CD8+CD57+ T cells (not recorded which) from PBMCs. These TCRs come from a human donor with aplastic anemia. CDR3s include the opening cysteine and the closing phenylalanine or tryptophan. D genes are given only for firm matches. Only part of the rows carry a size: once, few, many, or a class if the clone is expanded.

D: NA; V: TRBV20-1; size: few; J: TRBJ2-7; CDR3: CSAGDHEQYF; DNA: TGCAGTGCTGGAGATCACGAGCAGTACTTC
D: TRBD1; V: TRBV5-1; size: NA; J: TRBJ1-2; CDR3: CASSRGQGGDYGYTF; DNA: TGCGCCAGCAGCCGAGGACAGGGTGGCGACTATGGCTACACCTTC
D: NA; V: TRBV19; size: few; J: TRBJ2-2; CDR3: CASSIGGNTGELFF; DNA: TGTGCCAGTAGTATCGGGGGAAACACCGGGGAGCTGTTTTTT
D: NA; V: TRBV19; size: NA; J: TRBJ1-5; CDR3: CASRRGKNQPQHF; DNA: TGTGCCAGTAGGAGAGGAAAAAATCAGCCCCAGCATTTT
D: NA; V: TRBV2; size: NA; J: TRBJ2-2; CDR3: CASGRPRLSGGELFF; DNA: TGTGCCAGCGGTCGCCCCCGGCTTAGCGGCGGGGAGCTGTTTTTT
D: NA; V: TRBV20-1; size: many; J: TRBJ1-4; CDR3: CSARDSTDSGEKLFF; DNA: TGCAGTGCTAGAGATTCTACGGACAGTGGTGAAAAACTGTTTTTT
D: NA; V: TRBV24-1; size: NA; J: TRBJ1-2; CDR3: CATRTAGPHYGYTF; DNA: TGTGCCACCAGGACCGCGGGACCTCACTATGGCTACACCTTC
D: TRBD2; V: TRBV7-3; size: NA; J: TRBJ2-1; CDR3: CASSLGGGAGEQFF; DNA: TGTGCCAGCAGCTTAGGCGGGGGGGCAGGGGAGCAGTTCTTC
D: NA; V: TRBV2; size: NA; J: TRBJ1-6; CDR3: CASSEASYNSPLHF; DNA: TGTGCCAGCAGTGAAGCTTCCTATAATTCACCCCTCCACTTT
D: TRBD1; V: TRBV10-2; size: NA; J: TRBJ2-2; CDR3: CATSRGQGNTGELFF; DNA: TGCGCCACCTCACGAGGACAGGGAAACACCGGGGAGCTGTTTTTT
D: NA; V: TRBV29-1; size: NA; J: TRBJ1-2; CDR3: CSAASLRSFYTF; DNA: TGCAGCGCCGCTTCCCTCCGATCCTTTTACACCTTC
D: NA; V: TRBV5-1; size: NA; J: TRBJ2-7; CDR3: CASSPTPGRDYEQYF; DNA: TGCGCCAGCAGCCCAACACCGGGACGGGACTACGAGCAGTACTTC
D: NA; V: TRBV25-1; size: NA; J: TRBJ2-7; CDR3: CASFYICSTGSAEQYF; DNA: NA
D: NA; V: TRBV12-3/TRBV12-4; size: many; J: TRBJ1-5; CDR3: CASSFWSFYSNQPQHF; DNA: TGTGCCAGCAGTTTTTGGTCATTTTATAGCAATCAGCCCCAGCATTTT
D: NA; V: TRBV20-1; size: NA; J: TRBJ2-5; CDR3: CSASRRALQETQYF; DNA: TGCAGTGCTAGCCGGCGGGCGCTACAAGAGACCCAGTACTTC
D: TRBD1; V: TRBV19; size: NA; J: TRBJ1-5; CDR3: CASSPRGGQGEPQHF; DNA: TGTGCCAGTAGTCCCCGAGGGGGACAGGGCGAGCCCCAGCATTTT
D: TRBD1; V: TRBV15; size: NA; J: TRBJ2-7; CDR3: CATSRDRDRYEQYF; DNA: TGTGCCACCAGCAGAGATCGGGACAGGTACGAGCAGTACTTC
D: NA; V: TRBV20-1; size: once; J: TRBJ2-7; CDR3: CSARGILGYEQYF; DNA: TGCAGTGCTAGGGGGATCCTCGGGTACGAGCAGTACTTC
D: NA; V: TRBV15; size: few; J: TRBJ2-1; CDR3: CATSSTRDFPEQFF; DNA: TGTGCCACCAGCAGCACCCGGGACTTCCCTGAGCAGTTCTTC
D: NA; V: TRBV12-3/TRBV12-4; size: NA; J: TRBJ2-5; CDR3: CASTSSVAGIQETQYF; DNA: TGTGCCAGCACCTCTTCGGTCGCGGGGATCCAAGAGACCCAGTACTTC
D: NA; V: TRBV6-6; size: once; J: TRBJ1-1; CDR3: CASSYAGRNTEAFF; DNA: TGTGCTAGCAGTTACGCTGGGAGGAACACTGAAGCTTTCTTT
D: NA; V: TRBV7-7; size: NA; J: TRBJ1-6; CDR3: CASSMAGPSNNSPLHF; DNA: TGTGCTAGCAGCATGGCAGGACCTTCTAATAATTCACCCCTCCACTTT
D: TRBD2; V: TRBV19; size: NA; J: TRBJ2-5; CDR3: CASRLAGETQYF; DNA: TGTGCCAGTAGACTAGCGGGTGAGACCCAGTACTTC
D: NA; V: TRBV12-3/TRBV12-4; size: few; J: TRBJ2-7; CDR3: CASSLARAAYEQYF; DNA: TGTGCCAGCAGTTTAGCCAGGGCAGCCTACGAGCAGTACTTC
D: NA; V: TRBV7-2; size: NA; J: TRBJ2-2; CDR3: CASRYSGELFF; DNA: TGTGCCAGCAGGTATTCCGGGGAGCTGTTTTTT
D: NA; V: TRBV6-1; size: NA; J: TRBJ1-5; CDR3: CATSVLQDQPQHF; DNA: TGTGCCACCTCGGTCTTACAGGATCAGCCCCAGCATTTT
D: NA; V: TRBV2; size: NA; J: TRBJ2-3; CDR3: CASSYGTPASTDTQYF; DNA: TGTGCCAGCAGTTACGGGACCCCTGCTAGCACAGATACGCAGTATTTT
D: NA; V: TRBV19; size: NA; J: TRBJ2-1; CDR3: CASSIDLAWENEQFF; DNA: TGTGCCAGTAGTATAGACCTGGCATGGGAAAATGAGCAGTTCTTC
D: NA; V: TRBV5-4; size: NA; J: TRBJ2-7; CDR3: CASSSGVLRGATYEQYF; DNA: TGTGCCAGCAGCTCCGGGGTCCTTAGGGGGGCCACCTACGAGCAGTACTTC
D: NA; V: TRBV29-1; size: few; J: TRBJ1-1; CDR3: CSATKGGNTEAFF; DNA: TGCAGCGCAACCAAGGGGGGGAACACTGAAGCTTTCTTT
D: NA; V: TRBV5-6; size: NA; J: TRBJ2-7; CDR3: CASSRGTFYEQYF; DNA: TGTGCCAGCAGCCGCGGGACATTCTACGAGCAGTACTTC
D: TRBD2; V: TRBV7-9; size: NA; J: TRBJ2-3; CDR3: CASSYSGGQRDTQYF; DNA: TGTGCCAGCAGCTATTCGGGGGGGCAGAGAGATACGCAGTATTTT
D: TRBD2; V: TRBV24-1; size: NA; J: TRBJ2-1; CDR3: CATSDPSSGRVNEQFF; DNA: TGTGCCACCAGTGATCCAAGCAGCGGGAGAGTTAATGAGCAGTTCTTC
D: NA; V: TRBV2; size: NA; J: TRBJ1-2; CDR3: CASSVSGARGYTF; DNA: TGTGCCAGCAGTGTGTCGGGGGCAAGGGGCTACACCTTC
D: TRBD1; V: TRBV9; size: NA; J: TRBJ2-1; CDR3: CASSVGRRQGLNEQFF; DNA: TGTGCCAGCAGCGTAGGCCGCCGACAGGGGCTCAATGAGCAGTTCTTC
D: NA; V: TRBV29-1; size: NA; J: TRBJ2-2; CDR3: CSVAITGELFF; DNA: TGCAGCGTTGCGATCACCGGGGAGCTGTTTTTT
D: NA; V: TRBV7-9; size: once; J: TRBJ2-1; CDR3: CASSLGPPYNEQFF; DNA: TGTGCCAGCAGCTTGGGGCCCCCCTACAATGAGCAGTTCTTC
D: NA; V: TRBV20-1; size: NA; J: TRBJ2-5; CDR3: CSAKAQRVVGETQYF; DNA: TGCAGTGCTAAGGCCCAGCGGGTAGTCGGGGAGACCCAGTACTTC
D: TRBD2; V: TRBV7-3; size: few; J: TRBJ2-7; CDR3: CASSPEPGGGYEQYF; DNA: TGTGCCAGCAGCCCGGAACCGGGAGGGGGCTACGAGCAGTACTTC
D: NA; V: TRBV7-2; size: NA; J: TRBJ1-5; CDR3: CASSLEGPGGQPQHF; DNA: TGTGCCAGCAGCTTAGAGGGGCCGGGTGGACAGCCCCAGCATTTT
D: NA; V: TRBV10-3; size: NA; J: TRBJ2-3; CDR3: CAISEFSDTQYF; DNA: TGTGCCATCAGTGAATTTTCAGATACGCAGTATTTT
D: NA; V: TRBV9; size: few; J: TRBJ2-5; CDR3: CASSGGQMETQYF; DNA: TGTGCCAGCAGCGGGGGTCAGATGGAGACCCAGTACTTC
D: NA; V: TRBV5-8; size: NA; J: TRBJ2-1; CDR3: CASSFATAPGNEQFF; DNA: TGCGCCAGCAGCTTCGCGACAGCACCGGGAAATGAGCAGTTCTTC
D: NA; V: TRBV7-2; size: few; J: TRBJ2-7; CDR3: CASSLRSSDREQYF; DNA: TGTGCCAGCAGCCTCAGAAGTTCAGACCGCGAGCAGTACTTC
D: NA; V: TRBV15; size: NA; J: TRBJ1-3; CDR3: CATSRKQVSSGNTIYF; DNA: TGTGCCACCAGCAGAAAACAGGTTAGCTCTGGAAACACCATATATTTT
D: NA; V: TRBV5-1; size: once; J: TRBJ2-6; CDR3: CASSLGADTGANVLTF; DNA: TGCGCCAGCAGCTTGGGCGCCGATACTGGGGCCAACGTCCTGACTTTC
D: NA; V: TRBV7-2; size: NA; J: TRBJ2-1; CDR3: CASSLAIQGYNEQFF; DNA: TGTGCCAGCAGCTTAGCGATACAGGGATACAATGAGCAGTTCTTC
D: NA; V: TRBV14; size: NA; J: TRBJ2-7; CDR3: CASSPGRYSYEQYF; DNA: TGTGCCAGCAGCCCGGGACGCTACTCCTACGAGCAGTACTTC
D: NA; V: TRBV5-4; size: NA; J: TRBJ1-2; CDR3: CASSYDSNYGYTF; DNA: TGTGCCAGCAGCTACGACAGTAACTATGGCTACACCTTC
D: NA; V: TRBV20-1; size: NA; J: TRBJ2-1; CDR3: CSAQGNEQFF; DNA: TGCAGTGCGCAGGGGAATGAGCAGTTCTTC
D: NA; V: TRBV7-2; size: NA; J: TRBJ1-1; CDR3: CASSLMAGSEAFF; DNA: TGTGCCAGCAGCTTAATGGCAGGGTCTGAAGCTTTCTTT
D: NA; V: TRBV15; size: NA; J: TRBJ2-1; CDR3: CATSRASARDEQFF; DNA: TGTGCCACCAGCAGAGCCTCGGCCCGCGATGAGCAGTTCTTC
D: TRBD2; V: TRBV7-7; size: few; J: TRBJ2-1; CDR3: CASSLAAGGNNEQFF; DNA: TGTGCTAGCAGCTTGGCAGCGGGAGGGAACAATGAGCAGTTCTTC
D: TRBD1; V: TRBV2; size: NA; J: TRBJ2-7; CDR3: CASSPRDRGNEQYF; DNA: TGTGCCAGCAGTCCCCGGGACAGGGGGAACGAGCAGTACTTC
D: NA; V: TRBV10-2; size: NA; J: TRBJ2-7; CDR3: CASIGSGEKYF; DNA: TGCGCCAGCATAGGCTCCGGCGAGAAGTACTTC
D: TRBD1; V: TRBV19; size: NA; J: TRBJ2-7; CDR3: CASSFAWTGSYEQYF; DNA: TGTGCCAGTAGCTTCGCGTGGACAGGCTCATACGAGCAGTACTTC
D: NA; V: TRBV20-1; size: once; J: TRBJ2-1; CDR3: CSAMIGSLNNEQFF; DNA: TGCAGTGCTATGATCGGTAGCCTAAACAATGAGCAGTTCTTC
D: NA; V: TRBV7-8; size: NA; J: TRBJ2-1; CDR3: CASSFLWTGNEQFF; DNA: TGTGCCAGCAGCTTCTTGTGGACGGGAAATGAGCAGTTCTTC
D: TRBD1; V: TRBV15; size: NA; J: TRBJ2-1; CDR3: CATSRKTGVATRNEQFF; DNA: TGTGCCACCAGCAGAAAGACAGGGGTGGCTACAAGGAATGAGCAGTTCTTC
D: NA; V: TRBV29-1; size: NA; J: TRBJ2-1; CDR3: CSLVVGNEQFF; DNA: TGCAGTTTAGTGGTAGGCAATGAGCAGTTCTTC